This note documents a single TCR beta chain sequence. The data were obtained in a study of OX40 agonist ivuxolimab in advanced cancers. Generated by immunoSEQ multiplex PCR, the TCRdb table keeps only in-frame clones and is missing some. The sample yields 70,000 to 75,000 clones, approximately 90% seen once. The CDR3 contains 15 residues. Germline V gives CDR1 SGHAT, CDR2 FQNNGV. The trim removed 5 bases at V and 9 bases at J, leaving 10 bases unmatched. The TCR comes from an adult with an advanced solid tumor such as melanoma, head and neck, liver or kidney cancer. The V call is TRBV11-2, the J call TRBJ2-3; the match to TRBD2 covers 11 bases. The material was CD4+ or CD8+ T cells sorted from blood, obtained in a trial of the OX40 agonist ivuxolimab. CDR3 loop: CASSQGAASGRTQYF. Written as DNA, the CDR3 is TGTGCCAGCAGCCAGGGGGCGGCTAGCGGGAGGACGCAGTATTTT.